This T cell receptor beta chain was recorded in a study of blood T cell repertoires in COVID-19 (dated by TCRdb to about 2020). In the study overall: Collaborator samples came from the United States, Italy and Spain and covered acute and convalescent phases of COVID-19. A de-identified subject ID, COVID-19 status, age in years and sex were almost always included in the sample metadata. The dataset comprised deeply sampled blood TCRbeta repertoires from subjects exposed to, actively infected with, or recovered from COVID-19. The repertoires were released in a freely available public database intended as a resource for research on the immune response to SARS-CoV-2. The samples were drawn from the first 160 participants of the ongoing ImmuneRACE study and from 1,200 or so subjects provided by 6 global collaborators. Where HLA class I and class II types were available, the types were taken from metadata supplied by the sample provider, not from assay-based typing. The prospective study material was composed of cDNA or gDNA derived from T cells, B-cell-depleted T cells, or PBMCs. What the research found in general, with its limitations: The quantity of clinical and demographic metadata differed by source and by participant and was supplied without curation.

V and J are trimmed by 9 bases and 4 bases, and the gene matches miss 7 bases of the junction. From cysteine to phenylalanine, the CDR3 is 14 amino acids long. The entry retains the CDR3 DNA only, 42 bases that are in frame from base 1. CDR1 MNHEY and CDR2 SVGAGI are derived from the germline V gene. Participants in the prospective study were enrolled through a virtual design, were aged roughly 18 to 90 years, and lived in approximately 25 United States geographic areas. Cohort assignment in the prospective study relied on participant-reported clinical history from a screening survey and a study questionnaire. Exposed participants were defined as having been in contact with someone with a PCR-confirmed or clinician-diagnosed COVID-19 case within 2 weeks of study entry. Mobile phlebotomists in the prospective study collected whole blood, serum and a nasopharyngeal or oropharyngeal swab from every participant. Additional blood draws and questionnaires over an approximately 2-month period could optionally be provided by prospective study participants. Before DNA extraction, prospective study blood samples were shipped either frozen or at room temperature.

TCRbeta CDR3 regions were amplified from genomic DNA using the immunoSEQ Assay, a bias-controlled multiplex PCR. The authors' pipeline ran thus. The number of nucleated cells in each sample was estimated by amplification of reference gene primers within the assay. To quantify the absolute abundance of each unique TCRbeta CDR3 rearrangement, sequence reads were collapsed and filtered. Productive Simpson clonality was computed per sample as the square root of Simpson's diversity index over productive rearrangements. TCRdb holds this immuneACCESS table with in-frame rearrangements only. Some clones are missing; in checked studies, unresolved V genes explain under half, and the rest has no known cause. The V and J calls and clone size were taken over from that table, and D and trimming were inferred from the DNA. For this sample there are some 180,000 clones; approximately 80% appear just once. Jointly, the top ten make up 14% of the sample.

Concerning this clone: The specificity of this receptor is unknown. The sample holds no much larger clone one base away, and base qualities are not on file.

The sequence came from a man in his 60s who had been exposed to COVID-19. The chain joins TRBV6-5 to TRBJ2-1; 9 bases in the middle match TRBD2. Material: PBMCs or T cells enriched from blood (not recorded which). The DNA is TGTGCCAGTGGGCGGGAGGGCCTTTACAATGAGCAGTTCTTC. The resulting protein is CASGREGLYNEQFF.